This T cell receptor (beta chain) was recorded in a study of blood T cells in healthy people across ages. Whole-study context: Per two T cells, template switching captured roughly one barcoded beta molecule.

Total RNA, at least 5.5 micrograms per sample, came from PBMCs. Study-level results: CMV status of donors was not determined, possibly confounding expanded clonotype changes.

A second PCR, run for about 7 to 12 cycles, used a sample-barcoded 5' primer plus a J-beta primer mix. Using its own MiXCR run on the 5' RACE reads, TCRdb lists one record per CDR3 protein. The sample records around 1.5 million distinct CDR3 sequences, about 35% being singletons. Note on this clonotype: The target antigen is unknown.

The sample comprised blood. The TCR comes from a woman aged 25-40 years in good health.

CDR3 DNA: TGTGCCAGCAGCCAAGAAGTAGTCGGGGTCCAAGAGACCCAGTACTTC. Translation: CASSQEVVGVQETQYF. This chain joins TRBV3-1 and TRBJ2-5, with a possible D match to TRBD2 (5 bases). The CDR3 spans 16 residues. Germline CDR1 and CDR2: LGHDT and YNNKEL (reference sequence). V shed 0 bases and J shed 1 base, with 12 bases lying between them.